These 30 T cell receptor beta chains came from one sample sequenced in a study of Tregs in tolerant kidney transplant recipients. Related graft donors supplied nonmyeloablative bone marrow transplants, and mixed chimerism was transient. Some clones are missing from TCRdb's copy, which holds only in-frame ones; the method was immunoSEQ multiplex PCR. Its table lists roughly 10,000 clones. Sample: CD8+ T cells from blood (PBMCs), taken 24 months after the transplant. The receptors stem from a human patient who received a combined kidney and bone marrow transplant. Some T cells may be provided by the graft donor.

As to this clone: The CDR3 extends 3 residues past the end of the read, so its final part is completed from the germline J gene. The V and J genes are TRBV19 and TRBJ1-2; the D gene is possibly TRBD1 (5 bases). The CDR3 runs to 15 residues. The germline V gene has CDR1 LNHDA and CDR2 SQIVND (reference sequence). CDR3 loop: CASSIDPGGASGYTF. The covered CDR3 bases are TGTGCCAGTAGTATAGATCCCGGAGGGGCGTCCGGC.

On this clone itself: The CDR3 is cut off 3 residues early in the read; its end comes from the germline J gene. The chain combines TRBV5-4 with TRBJ2-7; D might be TRBD1 (6 bases). Germline V CDR1 and CDR2: SGHNT, YYREEE (reference sequence). The CDR3 extends over 15 amino acids. Trimming left V 2 bases short and J 0 bases short, with 12 bases between. CDR3 DNA, as far as it was read: TGTGCCAGCAGCTTTAAGGACAGAAGCTCCTACGAG. Protein sequence: CASSFKDRSSYE. The full CDR3 protein reads CASSFKDRSSYEQYF.

Of note for this clone: With the read ending 3 residues before the CDR3 end, the germline J gene is used to fill in that end. This chain uses TRBV7-6 with TRBJ1-2; a possible D gene is TRBD1 (5 bases). In germline, CDR1 is SGHVS, CDR2 FNYEAQ. Trimming left V 5 bases short and J 2 bases short, with 9 bases between. The CDR3 totals 13 residues. CDR3 DNA (partial): TGTGCCAGCAGCCCTGACAGAAACTATGGC. This codes for CASSPDRNYG. Given in full, the CDR3 is CASSPDRNYGYTF.

Concerning this clone itself: Read data end 3 residues before the CDR3 end; the end is taken from the germline J gene. Other DNA sequences of this sample code for an identical CDR3. The chain is built from TRBV7-9 and TRBJ2-7, with D perhaps TRBD1 (5 bases). The CDR3 is made up of 14 amino acids. The V and J ends lost 5 bases and 1 base respectively, with 12 bases between them. The V gene's germline CDR1 is SEHNR and CDR2 FQNEAQ (reference sequence). The CDR3 bases that were read are TGTGCCAGCAGCCCAGGACACCAGTCCTACGAG. This translates into CASSPGHQSYE. The full CDR3 protein is CASSPGHQSYEQYF.

Comment on this clone: The read ends 3 residues shy of where the CDR3 ends; the end is completed using the germline J gene. This chain connects TRBV30 to TRBJ2-7, with 10 bases lining up with TRBD1. The germline V gene has CDR1 GTSNPN and CDR2 SVGIG (reference sequence). The V and J ends lost 2 bases and 5 bases, in that order; junction bases with no gene match: 3. This CDR3 region has 13 residues. The part of the CDR3 DNA that was read is TGTGCCTGGAGTACCGGGACAGGGGACGAG. Protein: CAWSTGTGDE. From start to end, the CDR3 is CAWSTGTGDEQYF.

On this clone itself: The CDR3 end falls 3 residues outside the read, so it is completed with the germline J gene. The V and J genes are TRBV19 and TRBJ1-2; 8 nucleotides agree with TRBD1. CDR1 is LNHDA and CDR2 is SQIVND in the germline V gene (reference sequence). The CDR3 spans 13 residues. The CDR3 protein is CASSIGQGRGYTF. The DNA read from the CDR3 is TGTGCCAGTAGTATTGGACAGGGACGAGGC.

Comments on this clone: Sequencing ends 3 residues short of the CDR3 end; the germline J gene provides the rest. The rearrangement uses TRBV5-1 and TRBJ2-1; no firm D call. Deletions cut 4 bases from V and 4 bases from J, with 15 bases between. The CDR3 has 15 amino acids. The germline gives CDR1 SGHRS, CDR2 YFSETQ. CDR3 in amino acids: CASSPDTGVYNEQFF. Incomplete CDR3 DNA: TGCGCCAGCAGCCCCGACACCGGAGTTTACAATGAG.

As for this clone: The CDR3 end falls 3 residues outside the read, so it is completed with the germline J gene. V is TRBV4-1 and J is TRBJ2-5, with TRBD1 matching 7 bases. The V gene end was trimmed by 3 bases and the J gene end by 7 bases; junction bases not matched to a gene: 5. The V gene's germline CDR1 is MGHRA and CDR2 YSYEKL. The CDR3 totals 13 residues. The part of the CDR3 DNA that was read is TGCGCCAGCAGCCATGGGACAGAGGGGACC. Protein product: CASSHGTEGT. The CDR3 reads in full as CASSHGTEGTQYF.

Details on this clone: The read terminates 3 residues before the CDR3 end, so the remaining end is supplied by the germline J gene. The gene calls are TRBV5-4 and TRBJ2-1; 7 bases match TRBD2. CDR1 is SGHNT and CDR2 is YYREEE in the germline V gene (reference sequence). Trimming cost V 3 bases and J 1 base; bases outside gene matches: 7. The CDR3 contains 16 residues. The CDR3 sequence: CASSYSLAISYNEQFF. The part of the CDR3 DNA that was read is TGTGCCAGCAGCTACTCACTAGCGATTTCCTACAATGAG.

With respect to this clone: The read is 3 residues too short to cover the CDR3 end, so that end is filled in from the germline J gene. The gene calls are TRBV29-1 and TRBJ1-2; 8 bases are shared with TRBD1. CDR1 and CDR2 from the germline V gene are SQVTM and ANQGSEA. The CDR3 sequence is 16 residues long. With 6 bases clipped from V and 0 bases from J, the junction kept 12 bases outside the gene matches. CDR3 DNA (partial): TGCAGCGTAAGCCTGACAGGGGTTAAAACTAACTATGGC. Translation: CSVSLTGVKTNYG. The full CDR3 is CSVSLTGVKTNYGYTF.

In the case of this clone: The CDR3 goes on 3 residues after the read ends, and that part is filled in from the germline J gene. J is TRBJ2-1 and V is TRBV20-1; TRBD2 matches at 7 bases. Germline CDR1 reads DFQATT; CDR2 reads SNEGSKA (reference sequence). J lost 4 bases, V lost 6 bases, and 6 bases had no gene match. The CDR3 contains 13 residues. The sequenced part of the CDR3 DNA is TGCAGTGCCGATCGTAGCGGGTACAATGAG. Translation: CSADRSGYNE. The entire CDR3 protein reads CSADRSGYNEQFF.

Of note for this clone: A junction end diverges from the germline sequence, so it may reflect a read error. Read sequence stops 3 residues before the CDR3 end, and the germline J gene provides the missing end. The chain couples TRBV4-2 to TRBJ1-2; possible D gene TRBD1, 5 bases. Looked up from germline, CDR1 is LGHNA and CDR2 is YNFKEQ. There are 15 residues in the CDR3. CDR3 DNA, as far as it was read: TGCGCCAGCAGCCAGAACAGGTTGGTGGACTATGGC. It codes for CASSQNRLVDYG. The full CDR3 reads CASSQNRLVDYGYTF.

Turning to this clone: The read finishes 3 residues shy of the CDR3 end, and the germline J gene is used to complete it. The gene calls are TRBV19 and TRBJ2-2; 9 bases match TRBD1. The CDR3 contains 16 residues. V was clipped by 6 bases and J by 5 bases; unmatched bases: 10. Per germline, CDR1 LNHDA and CDR2 SQIVND (reference sequence). The sequenced CDR3 bases are TGTGCCAGTAGCAGCTACGGACAGGGGAGTACCGGGGAG. Its translation: CASSSYGQGSTGE. The full CDR3 protein reads CASSSYGQGSTGELFF.

With regard to this clone: With the read ending 3 residues before the CDR3 end, the germline J gene is used to fill in that end. This sequence joins TRBV30 and TRBJ1-5; D remains unclear. Per the germline V gene, CDR1 is GTSNPN and CDR2 is SVGIG (reference sequence). The CDR3 totals 14 residues. The V and J ends lost 3 bases and 2 bases respectively, with 11 bases between them. Incomplete CDR3 DNA: TGTGCCTGGAGCCAGAGAGTCGGCAATCAGCCC. It yields the protein CAWSQRVGNQP. The whole CDR3 sequence is CAWSQRVGNQPQHF.

Remarks on this clone: From the germline J gene comes the end of the CDR3, since the read stops 3 residues before it. This chain connects TRBV5-1 to TRBJ2-5, with D maybe TRBD1 (6 bases). Germline CDR1 reads SGHRS; CDR2 reads YFSETQ. Trimming took 3 bases from V and 3 from J, leaving 12 bases between them. This CDR3 has 14 amino acids. Partial CDR3 DNA: TGCGCCAGCAGCTACCTAGGGGGAGAAGAGACC. It specifies CASSYLGGEET. Given in full, the CDR3 is CASSYLGGEETQYF.

A remark on this clone: The CDR3 end falls 3 residues outside the read, so it is completed with the germline J gene. The chain joins TRBV12-3 or TRBV12-4 to TRBJ1-1; D perhaps matches TRBD1 (5 bases). The CDR3 spans 14 residues. V was trimmed by 4 bases and J by 3 bases, leaving 12 bases between them. CDR3 protein: CASSWGGKDTEAFF. The sequenced part of the CDR3 DNA is TGTGCCAGCAGTTGGGGGGGAAAAGACACTGAA.

In the case of this clone: With the read ending 3 residues before the CDR3 end, the germline J gene is used to fill in that end. The V and J genes are TRBV10-3 and TRBJ1-5; 10 bases are a match to TRBD1. Trimming removed 6 bases from V and 5 bases from J; junction bases left unmatched: 4. Germline CDR1 and CDR2: ENHRY and SYGVKD. There are 14 residues in the CDR3. The part of the CDR3 DNA that was read is TGTGCCATCAGCGCGACAGGGGGCCATCAGCCC. Protein: CAISATGGHQP. The full-length CDR3 reads as CAISATGGHQPQHF.

Worth noting for this clone: The read falls 3 residues short of the CDR3 end, and the missing part is taken from the germline J gene. This chain links TRBV5-1 with TRBJ1-5; 7 positions agree with TRBD1. The trim removed 4 bases at V and 3 bases at J, leaving 7 bases unmatched. This CDR3 is built from 15 residues. Looked up from germline, CDR1 is SGHRS and CDR2 is YFSETQ. The sequenced CDR3 bases are TGCGCCAGCAGCGTGACAGGGATGATCAATCAGCCC. Encoded protein: CASSVTGMINQP. The entire CDR3 sequence reads CASSVTGMINQPQHF.

On this clone itself: The read ends 3 residues shy of where the CDR3 ends; the end is completed using the germline J gene. The J gene is TRBJ1-1, the V gene TRBV6-2 or TRBV6-3; TRBD1 aligns across 8 bases. The CDR3 consists of 16 residues. Germline CDR1 MNHEY, CDR2 SVGEGT. Trimming took 10 bases from V and 0 from J; bases not matched to a gene: 13. Partial CDR3 DNA: TGTGCCACCCTTATGTGGCAGGGGGCGATGAACACTGAA. This encodes CATLMWQGAMNTE. The CDR3 in full is CATLMWQGAMNTEAFF.

This clone is identified as medium-sized from frequency. The CDR3 end is not reached by the read, which stops 3 residues before it; the germline J gene fills it in. This chain joins TRBV5-6 and TRBJ1-2, with 11 bases aligning to TRBD1. Trimming cost V 4 bases and J 4 bases; bases outside gene matches: 3. This CDR3 has 14 residues. Germline V gene data show CDR1 as SGHDT and CDR2 as YYEEEE. The CDR3: CASSPGTGGYGYTF. Partial CDR3 DNA: TGTGCCAGCAGCCCCGGGACAGGGGGCTATGGC. Together with reference TRBV5-6 and TRBJ1-2, the CDR3 gives the full variable domain: DAGVTQSPTHLIKTRGQQVTLRCSPKSGHDTVSWYQQALGQGPQFIFQYYEEEERQRGNFPDRFSGHQFPNYSSELNVNALLLGDSALYLCASSPGTGGYGYTFGSGTRLTVV.

A note on this clone: The read is 3 residues too short to cover the CDR3 end, so that end is filled in from the germline J gene. The chain couples TRBV7-9 to TRBJ2-7; D perhaps matches TRBD1 (6 bases). This CDR3 contains 12 residues. The V end was cut by 6 bases, the J end by 2 bases, with 8 bases between. The germline gives CDR1 SEHNR, CDR2 FQNEAQ (reference sequence). The covered CDR3 bases are TGTGCCAGCAGTGGACAGACCTACGAG. Amino acids: CASSGQTYE. The full CDR3 reads CASSGQTYEQYF.

Comment on this clone: Read sequence stops 3 residues before the CDR3 end, and the germline J gene provides the missing end. V usage is TRBV11-2 and J usage is TRBJ1-1, with D unresolved. The V gene's germline CDR1 is SGHAT and CDR2 FQNNGV. V was cut by 1 base and J by 7 bases, with 7 bases left in between. This CDR3 comprises 12 residues. The CDR3 DNA, read in part, is TGTGCCAGCAGCTTAGGAGGGTTTGAA. It is translated as CASSLGGFE. The full CDR3 reads CASSLGGFEAFF.

For this clone: The read comes to an end 3 residues before the CDR3 does, leaving the germline J gene to fill in the end. This chain uses TRBV19 with TRBJ2-1; D uncertain. In germline, CDR1 is LNHDA, CDR2 SQIVND (reference sequence). Trimming stripped 5 bases from V and 9 bases from J, with 11 bases between. The CDR3 has 12 residues. CDR3 loop: CASSGSGFEQFF. CDR3 DNA, as far as it was read: TGTGCCAGTAGTGGCTCGGGTTTTGAG.

In regard to this clone: The missing CDR3 end, 3 residues past where the read stops, is filled in from the germline J gene. The chain has TRBV20-1 and TRBJ2-7, with a weak D call TRBD1 (6 bases). V dropped 2 bases and J dropped 2 bases, with 13 bases sitting between them. The germline gives CDR1 DFQATT, CDR2 SNEGSKA (reference sequence). This CDR3 is 14 amino acids long. The sequenced part of the CDR3 DNA is TGCAGTGCTAGACAAAGGGGGTCCCCCTACGAG. Protein product: CSARQRGSPYE. The complete CDR3 protein is CSARQRGSPYEQYF.

In regard to this clone: Read data end 3 residues before the CDR3 end; the end is taken from the germline J gene. This chain uses TRBV5-6 with TRBJ2-7; 11 bases map to TRBD1. Germline trimming cut 0 bases from V and 4 bases from J; bases unmatched to any gene: 0. CDR1 and CDR2 from the germline V gene are SGHDT and YYEEEE. The CDR3 sequence is 14 residues long. CDR3 region: CASSLGDRGYEQYF. Partial CDR3 DNA: TGTGCCAGCAGCTTGGGGGACAGGGGGTACGAG.

Comments on this clone: Read coverage stops 3 residues before the CDR3 terminus; the germline J gene supplies the remainder. The J gene is TRBJ2-3, the V gene TRBV9; weak D call: TRBD2 (7 bases). Trimming removed 0 bases from V and 4 bases from J, with 15 bases in between. The CDR3 contains 16 residues. Germline CDR1 and CDR2: SGDLS and YYNGEE. The CDR3: CASSVEGGGKADTQYF. The covered CDR3 bases are TGTGCCAGCAGCGTAGAAGGGGGGGGAAAAGCAGATACG.

A word on this clone: With the read ending 3 residues before the CDR3 end, the germline J gene is used to fill in that end. The chain recombines TRBV7-6 with TRBJ2-1, with TRBD1 as a possible D gene (6 bases). The germline gives CDR1 SGHVS, CDR2 FNYEAQ. The CDR3 loop spans 13 amino acids. The V end lost 4 bases, the J end lost 9 bases, and 13 bases lay between the germline ends. The sequenced CDR3 bases are TGTGCCAGCAGCTCCGAGGGGGTTGGTGAG. As protein: CASSSEGVGE. In full, the CDR3 reads CASSSEGVGEQFF.

On this clone: The CDR3 extends 3 residues past the end of the read, so its final part is completed from the germline J gene. V usage is TRBV9 and J usage is TRBJ1-3, with D maybe TRBD1 (5 bases). Germline CDR1 SGDLS, CDR2 YYNGEE. Trimming took off 3 bases at V and 0 bases at J, with 16 bases between the two ends. The CDR3 has 17 residues. The CDR3 bases that were read are TGTGCCAGCAGCGGAGTGGGGTCCGGGGGCTCTGGAAACACC. Its protein product is CASSGVGSGGSGNT. The full-length CDR3 reads as CASSGVGSGGSGNTIYF.

A word on this clone: The sequence runs out 3 residues before the end of the CDR3; the remainder is reconstructed from the germline J gene. V usage is TRBV30 and J usage is TRBJ2-7; 7 bases align to TRBD2. V was pared by 3 bases and J by 4 bases, with 3 bases of the junction left unmatched. CDR3 length: 12 amino acids. Germline CDR1 GTSNPN, CDR2 SVGIG (reference sequence). Incomplete CDR3 DNA: TGTGCCTGGAGCCGGACTAGTTACGAG. Residues: CAWSRTSYE. The CDR3 in full is CAWSRTSYEQYF.

With regard to this clone: The read finishes 3 residues shy of the CDR3 end, and the germline J gene is used to complete it. This chain connects TRBV10-3 to TRBJ1-2, with D possibly being TRBD1 (5 bases). Germline CDR1 and CDR2: ENHRY and SYGVKD. Trimming took 9 bases from V and 3 from J, leaving 8 bases between them. The length of the CDR3 is 11 residues. CDR3 DNA (partial): TGTGCCATTGTAGGGGACTATGGC. This translates into CAIVGDYG. The entire CDR3 is CAIVGDYGYTF.